Listed here are 10 T cell receptor beta chains from one sample, sequenced in a study of radiotherapy plus CTLA-4 blockade in lung cancer. Data came from immunoSEQ multiplex PCR; TCRdb stores just in-frame clones and leaves some out. The profile covers some 37,000 clones, with 70% to 85% appearing a single time and less than 9% taken by the ten largest. The sequences come from peripheral blood, collected from a patient treated with radiotherapy plus ipilimumab. These receptor sequences come from a human donor with non-small cell lung cancer who had stable disease on radiotherapy plus ipilimumab.

A few counts support this clone. The chain recombines TRBV6-5 with TRBJ1-2, with D possibly matching TRBD1 (6 bases). Germline values: CDR1 MNHEY, CDR2 SVGAGI. The V and J ends lost 6 bases and 3 bases respectively, with 17 bases between them. This CDR3 comprises 15 residues. The CDR3, as DNA: TGTGCCAGCAGCCGAAGAATACAGGGTTACTATGGCTACACCTTC. As protein: CASSRRIQGYYGYTF.

The chain has TRBV30 and TRBJ2-5, with no clear D. CDR1 is GTSNPN and CDR2 is SVGIG in the germline V gene (reference sequence). With 5 bases removed from V and 9 bases from J, the gap between germline ends came to 13 bases. This CDR3 spans 11 amino acids. CDR3 bases: TGTGCCTGGCTTGGACCCAGGTCCCAGTACTTC. It yields the protein CAWLGPRSQYF.

The CDR3 sequence: CASSEAGTSSYGYTF. CDR3 nucleotides: TGTGCCAGCAGTGAAGCGGGGACATCGTCCTATGGCTACACCTTC. This rearrangement joins TRBV6-1 to TRBJ1-2; a possible D gene is TRBD1 (6 bases). The germline V and J ends were trimmed by 0 bases and 4 bases, with 12 bases remaining between them. The germline gives CDR1 MNHNS, CDR2 SASEGT. The CDR3 runs to 15 residues.

The table lists this clone with a count of one. The V gene is TRBV9, the J gene TRBJ2-7, with 9 positions matching TRBD2. V lost 0 bases, J lost 5 bases, and 15 bases stayed unmatched. The V gene's germline CDR1 is SGDLS and CDR2 YYNGEE. This CDR3 is built from 18 residues. The CDR3 sequence is CASSVASPSSGGFHEQYF. The DNA for the CDR3 is TGTGCCAGCAGCGTAGCTTCTCCGTCGAGCGGGGGGTTCCACGAGCAGTACTTC.

This chain connects TRBV4-1 to TRBJ2-1; TRBD2 matches 16 bases. The CDR3 totals 20 residues. J was trimmed by 3 bases and V by 0 bases; bases with no gene match: 8. Germline V gene sequence: CDR1 MGHRA, CDR2 YSYEKL. The chain's CDR3 is CASSQDPGTSGGVYYNEQFF. Written as DNA, the CDR3 is TGCGCCAGCAGCCAAGATCCGGGGACTAGCGGGGGGGTCTACTACAATGAGCAGTTCTTC.

Only one count was recorded for this clone. The chain links TRBV6-5 to TRBJ2-2, with no clear D. Germline V gene lookup returns CDR1 MNHEY and CDR2 SVGAGI. This CDR3 contains 16 residues. V was shortened by 0 bases and J by 4 bases, with 12 bases between the two germline ends. The CDR3 region has the DNA TGTGCCAGCAGTTACTCGGTACTACTTCCCACCGGGGAGCTGTTTTTT. As protein: CASSYSVLLPTGELFF.

The genes are TRBV5-5 and TRBJ2-2; D is possibly TRBD1 (6 bases). The V gene lost 4 bases and the J gene lost 5 bases, with 18 bases spanning the gap. In germline, CDR1 is SGHKS, CDR2 YYEKEE (reference sequence). The CDR3 consists of 16 residues. CDR3 in amino acids: CASSPVGQPRTGELFF. CDR3 in DNA: TGTGCCAGCAGCCCAGTCGGACAGCCCAGAACCGGGGAGCTGTTTTTT.

The V gene is TRBV2, the J gene TRBJ1-6; TRBD1 is a possible D gene (6 bases). Germline V gives CDR1 SNHLY, CDR2 FYNNEI. Trimming pared 2 bases from V and 9 bases from J, leaving 14 bases between. The CDR3 is made up of 15 amino acids. CDR3 residues: CASSELAGVGSPLHF. The CDR3 bases are TGTGCCAGCAGTGAACTTGCAGGGGTAGGTTCACCCCTCCACTTT.

This chain connects TRBV7-2 to TRBJ2-2; 7 bases are shared with TRBD2. The CDR3 length is 15 residues. Germline V lookup: CDR1 SGHTA, CDR2 FQGNSA. Unmatched junction bases numbered 11, after V lost 6 bases and J lost 7 bases. The CDR3 reads CASRSRASGGGELFF. DNA of the CDR3: TGTGCCAGCAGATCAAGGGCTAGCGGTGGCGGGGAGCTGTTTTTT.

The gene calls are TRBV4-2 and TRBJ1-5; D remains unclear. V gave up 1 base and J gave up 0 bases, with 7 bases separating them. Germline V lookup: CDR1 LGHNA, CDR2 YNFKEQ. The CDR3 length is 15 residues. In DNA, the CDR3 is TGTGCCAGCAGCCAAGGGTACGGTAGCAATCAGCCCCAGCATTTT. This sequence encodes CASSQGYGSNQPQHF.